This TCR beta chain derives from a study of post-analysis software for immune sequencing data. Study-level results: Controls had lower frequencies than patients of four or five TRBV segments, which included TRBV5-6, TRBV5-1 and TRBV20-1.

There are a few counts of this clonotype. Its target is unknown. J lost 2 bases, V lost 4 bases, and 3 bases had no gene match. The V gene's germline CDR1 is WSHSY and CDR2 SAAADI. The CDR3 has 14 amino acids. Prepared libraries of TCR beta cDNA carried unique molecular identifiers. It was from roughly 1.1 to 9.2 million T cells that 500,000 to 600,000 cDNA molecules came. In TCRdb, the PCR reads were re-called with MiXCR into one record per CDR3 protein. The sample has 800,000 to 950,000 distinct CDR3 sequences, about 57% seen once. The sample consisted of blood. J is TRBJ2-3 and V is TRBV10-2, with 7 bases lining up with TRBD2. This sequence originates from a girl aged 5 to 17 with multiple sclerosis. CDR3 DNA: TGCGCCAGCAGTGGGCTAGCGGTCACAGATACGCAGTATTTT. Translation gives CASSGLAVTDTQYF.